The clone carrying this T cell receptor beta chain has a handful of counts. It was 5'RACE with constant-segment primers that produced the TCR alpha and TCR beta cDNA libraries, which carried sample barcodes and UMIs. One entry per CDR3 protein, called by TCRdb with MiXCR from the 5' RACE reads. The table has about 310,000 distinct CDR3 sequences, around 15% seen once. This sample is part of a study of T-cell memory formation after mild COVID-19. The CDR3 spans 14 residues. Trimming stripped 4 bases from V and 6 bases from J, with 14 bases between. Germline CDR1 reads SGHRS; CDR2 reads YFSETQ. This sequence joins TRBV5-1 and TRBJ1-5; a possible D gene is TRBD1 (5 bases). The specimen was PBMCs or a T cell subset sorted from them (not recorded which). This receptor was taken from a man between 18 and 35 years old who had mild COVID-19 (a few samples of this study predate the infection). Cell type and time point are not known. CDR3 coding DNA: TGCGCCAGCAGCGTGGGGGTGTTGGGTCAGCCCCAGCATTTT. Translated: CASSVGVLGQPQHF.